Listed below are T cell receptor beta chains from one sample, sequenced in a study of identical twins. One entry per CDR3 protein, called by TCRdb with MiXCR from the 5' RACE reads. The repertoire holds roughly 350,000 distinct CDR3 sequences, with approximately 13% as singletons. The data were also submitted as part of a second study, on yellow fever vaccine responses in identical twins.

The sequenced sample consisted of CD8+ T cells sorted from blood. These TCRs come from a woman aged 18 to 35 in good health. CDR3s leave out the opening cysteine and the closing phenylalanine or tryptophan. The order of the fields is CDR3 protein, J gene, V gene.

CDR3aa: SARESPSVPGGYT; j_gene: TRBJ1-2; v_gene: TRBV20-1
CDR3aa: SARALRTSGGSYNEQF; j_gene: TRBJ2-1; v_gene: TRBV20-1
CDR3aa: ASGDYNQETQY; j_gene: TRBJ2-5; v_gene: TRBV10-2
CDR3aa: ASSFLQVQEQF; j_gene: TRBJ2-1; v_gene: TRBV7-9
CDR3aa: ASSPRRRRTYGYT; j_gene: TRBJ1-2; v_gene: TRBV18
CDR3aa: ASSSTGTGGTEAF; j_gene: TRBJ1-1; v_gene: TRBV12-3/TRBV12-4
CDR3aa: ASSLMVMGETQY; j_gene: TRBJ2-5; v_gene: TRBV11-2
CDR3aa: ASSPVRDRQETQY; j_gene: TRBJ2-5; v_gene: TRBV18
CDR3aa: ASSLTVAGETDTQY; j_gene: TRBJ2-3; v_gene: TRBV27
CDR3aa: ASSQVDGTTDTQY; j_gene: TRBJ2-3; v_gene: TRBV4-1
CDR3aa: ASSVGGVAEAF; j_gene: TRBJ1-1; v_gene: TRBV9
CDR3aa: ASSLLGTGGNYGYT; j_gene: TRBJ1-2; v_gene: TRBV6-1
CDR3aa: ASSQFYGNAYNEQF; j_gene: TRBJ2-1; v_gene: TRBV14
CDR3aa: ASSNRGQGGPEQY; j_gene: TRBJ2-7; v_gene: TRBV10-2
CDR3aa: ASSQADYLTDTQY; j_gene: TRBJ2-3; v_gene: TRBV3-1
CDR3aa: ASSVWDSPSTDTQY; j_gene: TRBJ2-3; v_gene: TRBV9
CDR3aa: SVNTGGRSTDTQY; j_gene: TRBJ2-3; v_gene: TRBV29-1
CDR3aa: ASSSQNEQF; j_gene: TRBJ2-1; v_gene: TRBV12-3/TRBV12-4